One sample yielded the 14 T cell receptor beta chains listed below, sequenced in a study of T cell changes during pregnancy in multiple sclerosis. Produced via immunoSEQ multiplex PCR; TCRdb's table is partial and in-frame only. This sample has about 87,000 clones, with 90% to 95% found just once. Sequences were derived from peripheral blood, sampled in the third trimester of pregnancy. Receptors were obtained from a female donor in good health, enrolled as a control in a pregnancy study.

The genes are TRBV6-1 and TRBJ2-1, with TRBD2 matching over 7 bases. CDR1 and CDR2 (germline): MNHNS, SASEGT. Losses at the gene ends were 2 bases for V and 8 bases for J; bases not matched to a gene: 12. The CDR3 sequence is 16 residues long. The CDR3 reads CASSEWAAGVWYEQFF. In nucleotides, the CDR3 is TGTGCCAGCAGTGAATGGGCGGCGGGAGTATGGTATGAGCAGTTCTTC.

V is TRBV5-1 and J is TRBJ2-7; weak D call: TRBD1 (6 bases). Germline V lookup: CDR1 SGHRS, CDR2 YFSETQ. The CDR3 contains 15 residues. V lost 4 bases and J 3 bases, leaving 17 bases between the germline ends. This chain's CDR3 is CASSLDRVQSYEQYF. CDR3 in DNA: TGCGCCAGCAGCCTGGACAGAGTACAAAGCTACGAGCAGTACTTC.

The chain combines TRBV27 with TRBJ1-5; no clear D. This CDR3 has 14 residues. Trimming took 3 bases from V and 0 from J, leaving 6 bases between them. CDR1 and CDR2 (germline): MNHEY, SMNVEV (reference sequence). CDR3 in DNA: TGTGCCAGCAGTTTGGGCTTTAGCAATCAGCCCCAGCATTTT. Its protein is CASSLGFSNQPQHF.

This clone was picked up one time. The gene calls are TRBV28 and TRBJ2-7, with D perhaps TRBD2 (7 bases). This CDR3 is 17 amino acids long. Germline CDR1 and CDR2: MDHEN and SYDVKM. The germline V and J ends were trimmed by 2 bases and 7 bases, with 24 bases remaining between them. The CDR3 reads CASSLLLGGLGIEEQYF. The CDR3 DNA follows: TGTGCCAGCAGTTTACTTCTCGGGGGGCTGGGAATTGAGGAGCAGTACTTC.

The rearrangement uses TRBV27 and TRBJ2-6, with 9 bases lining up with TRBD1. Germline V gene sequence: CDR1 MNHEY, CDR2 SMNVEV (reference sequence). V shed 5 bases and J 0 bases; nucleotides not matched to a gene: 8. The CDR3 is 18 amino acids. In DNA form, the CDR3 reads TGTGCCAGCAGTCCCCCGGGACAGGGTACCTCTGGGGCCAACGTCCTGACTTTC. It translates to CASSPPGQGTSGANVLTF.

The V call is TRBV29-1, the J call TRBJ2-5; 8 bases map to TRBD2. Looked up from germline, CDR1 is SQVTM and CDR2 is ANQGSEA. The CDR3 consists of 12 residues. J gave up 4 bases and V 3 bases, and 1 base lay outside the gene matches. Written as DNA, the CDR3 is TGCAGCGTTGAGCTAGCGGGAGAGACCCAGTACTTC. Amino acid sequence: CSVELAGETQYF.

The CDR3 sequence: CASSYSTPTYEQYF. CDR3 nucleotide sequence: TGTGCCAGCAGCTATTCGACTCCCACCTACGAGCAGTACTTC. The chain recombines TRBV5-6 with TRBJ2-7; D not certain. Trimming shortened V by 3 bases and J by 2 bases, and 12 bases separated the two germline ends. Germline V gives CDR1 SGHDT, CDR2 YYEEEE. The CDR3 is 14 residues long.

The chain couples TRBV10-3 to TRBJ2-3; 7 bases agree with TRBD2. V shed 0 bases and J 2 bases; nucleotides not matched to a gene: 8. The CDR3 runs to 17 residues. Germline values: CDR1 ENHRY, CDR2 SYGVKD. As DNA, the CDR3 is TGTGCCATCAGTGAGTCGATGGCTAGCGGCACCACAGATACGCAGTATTTT. The encoded protein is CAISESMASGTTDTQYF.

For the CDR3, the DNA is TGTGCCAGTAGCCTATTGGGACTTAAAATGAGGCAGCCCCAGCATTTT. Its translation is CASSLLGLKMRQPQHF. The chain employs TRBV19 and TRBJ1-5, with D perhaps TRBD1 (5 bases). This CDR3 is 16 amino acids long. Germline CDR1 reads LNHDA; CDR2 reads SQIVND (reference sequence). The V end was cut by 6 bases, the J end by 7 bases, with 22 bases between.

The V and J genes are TRBV19 and TRBJ2-7; D is perhaps TRBD2 (6 bases). Germline V lookup: CDR1 LNHDA, CDR2 SQIVND (reference sequence). This CDR3 contains 14 residues. The ends were cut back, 4 bases at V and 1 base at J, with 11 bases in the middle. CDR3 sequence: CASSKGEVSYEQYF. CDR3 DNA sequence: TGTGCCAGTAGTAAAGGGGAGGTTTCCTACGAGCAGTACTTC.

The chain joins TRBV7-9 to TRBJ2-6; D may be TRBD1 (5 bases). V was shortened by 5 bases and J by 2 bases, with 10 bases between the two germline ends. This CDR3 has 15 residues. Germline CDR1 and CDR2: SEHNR and FQNEAQ (reference sequence). This chain's CDR3 is CASSPRVAGANVLTF. CDR3 DNA: TGTGCCAGCAGCCCCAGGGTAGCTGGGGCCAACGTCCTGACTTTC. The full variable domain, rest sourced from reference TRBV7-9 and TRBJ2-6, is DTGVSQNPRHKITKRGQNVTFRCDPISEHNRLYWYRQTLGQGPEFLTYFQNEAQLEKSRLLSDRFSAERPKGSFSTLEIQRTEQGDSAMYLCASSPRVAGANVLTFGAGSRLTVL.

The chain couples TRBV5-1 to TRBJ1-3; tentative D call: TRBD1 (6 bases). The CDR3 is 15 residues long. Germline V CDR1 and CDR2: SGHRS, YFSETQ. Between the trimmed V and J ends, which lost 0 bases and 1 base, there was a span of 8 bases. CDR3 bases: TGCGCCAGCAGCTTGGAAGGGGGATCTGGAAACACCATATATTTT. Protein: CASSLEGGSGNTIYF. The full variable domain, completed using reference TRBV5-1 and TRBJ1-3, is KAGVTQTPRYLIKTRGQQVTLSCSPISGHRSVSWYQQTPGQGLQFLFEYFSETQRNKGNFPGRFSGRQFSNSRSEMNVSTLELGDSALYLCASSLEGGSGNTIYFGEGSWLTVV.

The V and J genes are TRBV6-5 and TRBJ2-7; the match to TRBD2 covers 7 bases. The J segment lost 3 bases and the V segment lost 0 bases, leaving 5 bases of the junction unmatched. Per germline, CDR1 MNHEY and CDR2 SVGAGI. The CDR3 sequence is 15 residues long. CDR3 in amino acids: CASSYSSSGYYEQYF. CDR3 DNA sequence: TGTGCCAGCAGTTACTCTTCTAGCGGTTACTACGAGCAGTACTTC.

The chain is built from TRBV4-1 and TRBJ2-1; 7 bases match TRBD2. V lost 3 bases and J lost 5; bases outside the gene matches: 10. CDR1 and CDR2 from the germline V gene are MGHRA and YSYEKL. The CDR3 length is 16 residues. CDR3 region: CASSQSIERGHNEQFF. The CDR3 coding sequence is TGCGCCAGCAGCCAGTCGATCGAGCGGGGCCACAATGAGCAGTTCTTC.